The present T cell receptor beta chain was sequenced within a study of OX40 agonist ivuxolimab in advanced cancers. Study in general: About 44% of patients had received prior checkpoint inhibitor therapy. One hepatocellular carcinoma and two cutaneous melanoma patients partially responded.

Generated by immunoSEQ multiplex PCR, the TCRdb table keeps only in-frame clones and is missing some. The data contain around 94,000 clones, 92% of them seen just once; the ten biggest clones take up less than 3.5%. Specimen: CD4+ or CD8+ T cells sorted from blood, collected in a trial of the OX40 agonist ivuxolimab. This TCR came from an adult with an advanced solid tumor such as melanoma, head and neck, liver or kidney cancer.

CDR3 residues: CASSQDEGMSYNEQFF. The CDR3, as DNA: TGTGCCAGCAGCCAAGACGAGGGGATGTCCTACAATGAGCAGTTCTTC. The rearrangement uses TRBV14 and TRBJ2-1; the D gene could be TRBD1 or TRBD2 (5 bases each). V dropped 0 bases and J dropped 1 base, with 10 bases sitting between them. Germline V gene lookup returns CDR1 SGHDN and CDR2 FVKESK. This CDR3 has 16 amino acids.